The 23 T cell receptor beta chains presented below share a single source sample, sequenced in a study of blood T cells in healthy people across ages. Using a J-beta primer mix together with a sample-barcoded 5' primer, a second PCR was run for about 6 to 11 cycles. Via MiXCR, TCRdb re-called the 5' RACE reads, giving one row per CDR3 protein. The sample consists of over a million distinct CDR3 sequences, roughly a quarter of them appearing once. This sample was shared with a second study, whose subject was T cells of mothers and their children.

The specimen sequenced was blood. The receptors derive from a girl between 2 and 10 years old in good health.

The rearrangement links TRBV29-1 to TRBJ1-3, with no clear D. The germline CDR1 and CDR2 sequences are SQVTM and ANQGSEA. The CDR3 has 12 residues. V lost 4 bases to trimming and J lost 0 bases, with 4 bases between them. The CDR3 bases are TGCAGCGTTGGGGTCTCTGGAAACACCATATATTTT. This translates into CSVGVSGNTIYF.

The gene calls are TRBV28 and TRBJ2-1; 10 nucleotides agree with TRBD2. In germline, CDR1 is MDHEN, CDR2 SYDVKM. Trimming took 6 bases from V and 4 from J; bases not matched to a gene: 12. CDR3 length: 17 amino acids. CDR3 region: CASSLSLGTSAYNEQFF. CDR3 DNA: TGTGCCAGCAGCCTATCATTGGGGACTAGCGCATACAATGAGCAGTTCTTC.

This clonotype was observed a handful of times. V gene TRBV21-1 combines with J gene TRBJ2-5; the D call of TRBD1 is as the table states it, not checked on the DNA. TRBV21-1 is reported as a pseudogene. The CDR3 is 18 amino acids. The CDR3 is CASSPEEGGLRLLETQYF. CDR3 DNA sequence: TGTGCCAGCAGCCCCGAGGAGGGGGGCTTGAGATTATTGGAGACCCAGTACTTC.

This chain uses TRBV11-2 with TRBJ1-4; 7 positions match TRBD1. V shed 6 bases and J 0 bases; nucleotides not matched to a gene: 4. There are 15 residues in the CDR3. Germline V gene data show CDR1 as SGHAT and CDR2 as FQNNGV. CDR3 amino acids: CASSNTGATNEKLFF. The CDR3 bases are TGTGCCAGCAGTAATACAGGGGCAACTAATGAAAAACTGTTTTTT.

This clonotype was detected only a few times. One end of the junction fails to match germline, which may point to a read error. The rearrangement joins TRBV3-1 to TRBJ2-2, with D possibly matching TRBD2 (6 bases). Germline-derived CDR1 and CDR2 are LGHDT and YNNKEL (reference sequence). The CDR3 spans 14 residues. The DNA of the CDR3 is TGTGCCAGCAGCACCGGGGGAGACACTGGGGAGCTGTTTTTT. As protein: CASSTGGDTGELFF.

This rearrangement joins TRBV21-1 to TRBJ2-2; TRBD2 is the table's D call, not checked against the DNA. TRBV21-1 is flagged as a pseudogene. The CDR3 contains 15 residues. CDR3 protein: CASTRAVGNTGEPFF. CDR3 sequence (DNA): TGTGCCAGCACGAGGGCAGTCGGGAACACCGGGGAGCCGTTTTTT.

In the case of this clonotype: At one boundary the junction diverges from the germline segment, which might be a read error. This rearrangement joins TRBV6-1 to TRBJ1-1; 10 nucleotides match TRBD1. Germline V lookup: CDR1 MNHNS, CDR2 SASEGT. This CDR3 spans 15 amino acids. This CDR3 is CASSEGQGLNTEALF. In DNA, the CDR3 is TGTGCCAGCAGTGAGGGACAGGGGTTGAACACTGAAGCTCTCTTT.

The CDR3: CASSKGPHPTNEKLFF. CDR3 nucleotides: TGTGCCAGCAGTAAGGGACCCCACCCAACTAATGAAAAACTGTTTTTT. The gene calls are TRBV2 and TRBJ1-4; possible D gene TRBD1, 5 bases. Germline V gives CDR1 SNHLY, CDR2 FYNNEI. The CDR3 is made up of 16 amino acids. Trimming stripped 5 bases from V and 0 bases from J, with 13 bases between.

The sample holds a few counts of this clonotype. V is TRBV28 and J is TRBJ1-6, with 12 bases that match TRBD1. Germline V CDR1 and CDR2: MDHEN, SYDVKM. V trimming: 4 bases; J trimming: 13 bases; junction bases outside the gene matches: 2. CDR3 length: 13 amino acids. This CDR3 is CASSWDRGQPLHF. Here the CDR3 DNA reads TGTGCCAGCAGTTGGGACAGGGGGCAGCCCCTCCACTTT.

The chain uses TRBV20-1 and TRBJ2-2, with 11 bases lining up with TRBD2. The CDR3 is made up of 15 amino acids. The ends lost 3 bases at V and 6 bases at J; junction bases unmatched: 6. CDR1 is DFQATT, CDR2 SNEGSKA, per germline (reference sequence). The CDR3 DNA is TGCAGTGCTAGGATGGCTAGCGGGAGGCCCGGGGAGCTGTTTTTT. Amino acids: CSARMASGRPGELFF.

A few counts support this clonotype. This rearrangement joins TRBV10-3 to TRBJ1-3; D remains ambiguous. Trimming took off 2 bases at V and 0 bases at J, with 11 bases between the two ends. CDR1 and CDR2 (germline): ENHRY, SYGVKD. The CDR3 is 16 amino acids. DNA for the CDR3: TGTGCCATCAGTGAGACCCCCCCGGTCTCTGGAAACACCATATATTTT. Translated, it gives CAISETPPVSGNTIYF.

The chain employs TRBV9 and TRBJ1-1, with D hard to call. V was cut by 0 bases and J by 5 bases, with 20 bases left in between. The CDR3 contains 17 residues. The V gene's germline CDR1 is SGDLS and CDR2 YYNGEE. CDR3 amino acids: CASSVDGFPPTQTEAFF. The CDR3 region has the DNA TGTGCCAGCAGCGTAGATGGATTTCCCCCCACGCAAACTGAAGCTTTCTTT.

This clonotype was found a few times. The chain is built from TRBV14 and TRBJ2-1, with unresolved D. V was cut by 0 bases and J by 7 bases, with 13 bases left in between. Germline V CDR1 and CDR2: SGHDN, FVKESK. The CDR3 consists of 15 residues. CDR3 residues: CASSQDSGPMNEQFF. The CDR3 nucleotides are TGTGCCAGCAGCCAAGACTCAGGACCAATGAATGAGCAGTTCTTC.

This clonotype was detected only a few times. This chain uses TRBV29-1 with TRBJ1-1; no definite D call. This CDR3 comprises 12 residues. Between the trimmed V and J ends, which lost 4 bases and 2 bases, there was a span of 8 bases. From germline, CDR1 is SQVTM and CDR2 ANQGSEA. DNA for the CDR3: TGCAGCGTTGGCGGGATTAACACTGAAGCTTTCTTT. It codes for CSVGGINTEAFF.

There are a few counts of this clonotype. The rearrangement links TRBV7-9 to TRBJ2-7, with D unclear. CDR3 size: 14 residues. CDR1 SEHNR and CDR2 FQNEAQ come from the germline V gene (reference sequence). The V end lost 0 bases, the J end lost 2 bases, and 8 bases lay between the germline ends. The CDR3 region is CASSLAGVPYEQYF. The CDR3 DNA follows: TGTGCCAGCAGCTTAGCTGGCGTCCCCTACGAGCAGTACTTC.

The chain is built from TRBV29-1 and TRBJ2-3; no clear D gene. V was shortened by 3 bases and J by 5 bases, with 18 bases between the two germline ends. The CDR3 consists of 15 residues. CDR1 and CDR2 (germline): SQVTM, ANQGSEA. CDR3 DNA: TGCAGCGTTGATCAGCCCTTCGGTCCCGAAGATACGCAGTATTTT. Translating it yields CSVDQPFGPEDTQYF.

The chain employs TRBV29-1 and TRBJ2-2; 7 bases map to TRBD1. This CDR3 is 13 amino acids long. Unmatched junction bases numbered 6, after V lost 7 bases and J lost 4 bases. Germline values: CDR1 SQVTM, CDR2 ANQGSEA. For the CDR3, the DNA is TGCAGCGGAAACAGGGGTGGCACCGGGGAGCTGTTTTTT. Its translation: CSGNRGGTGELFF.

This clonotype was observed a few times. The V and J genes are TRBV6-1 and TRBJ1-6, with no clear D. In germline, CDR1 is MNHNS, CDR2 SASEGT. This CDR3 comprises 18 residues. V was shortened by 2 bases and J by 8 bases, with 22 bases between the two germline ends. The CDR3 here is CASSESPHSRKGYSPLHF. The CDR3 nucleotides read TGTGCCAGCAGTGAAAGCCCCCACAGCCGAAAGGGTTATTCACCCCTCCACTTT.

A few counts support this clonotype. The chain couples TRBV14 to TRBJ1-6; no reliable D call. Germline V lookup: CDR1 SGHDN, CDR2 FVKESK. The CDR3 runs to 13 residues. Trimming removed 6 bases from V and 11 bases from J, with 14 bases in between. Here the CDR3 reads CASSEKSGAPLHF. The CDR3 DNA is TGTGCCAGCAGTGAAAAGAGTGGGGCACCCCTCCACTTT.

The CDR3 spells CASGDYRDQPQHF. In nucleotides, the CDR3 is TGTGCCAGCGGAGACTATCGCGATCAGCCCCAGCATTTT. The chain uses TRBV6-6 and TRBJ1-5; the D is unclear. CDR3 length: 13 amino acids. V dropped 8 bases and J dropped 5 bases, with 13 bases sitting between them. CDR1 and CDR2 from the germline V gene are MNHNY and SVGAGI (reference sequence).

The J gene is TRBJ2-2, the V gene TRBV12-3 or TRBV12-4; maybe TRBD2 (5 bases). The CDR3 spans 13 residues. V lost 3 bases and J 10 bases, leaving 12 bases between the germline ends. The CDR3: CASSLPGGVELFF. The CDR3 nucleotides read TGTGCCAGCAGTTTGCCCGGAGGTGTGGAGCTGTTTTTT.

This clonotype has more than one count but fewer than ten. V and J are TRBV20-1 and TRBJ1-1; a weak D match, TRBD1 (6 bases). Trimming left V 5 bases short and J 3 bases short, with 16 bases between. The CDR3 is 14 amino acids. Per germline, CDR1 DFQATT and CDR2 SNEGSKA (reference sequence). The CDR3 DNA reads TGCAGTGCTGCCCCAGAGGGGGTGTACACTGAAGCTTTCTTT. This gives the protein CSAAPEGVYTEAFF.

The DNA of the CDR3 is TGTGCCAGCAGTTTAGGGGCTAGCGGGAACCAAGAGACCCAGTACTTC. It specifies CASSLGASGNQETQYF. The rearrangement uses TRBV12-3 or TRBV12-4 and TRBJ2-5; 9 bases are shared with TRBD2. Trimming cost V 1 base and J 0 bases; bases outside gene matches: 3. The length of the CDR3 is 16 residues.